The rows below give T cell receptor beta chains drawn from one sample of a study of blood T cell repertoires in COVID-19. Method: immunoSEQ multiplex PCR; TCRdb's copy keeps in-frame clones and lacks some. The sample carries 150,000 to 200,000 clones, approximately 80% recorded once. The sequencing sample was made of peripheral blood. The receptor set was obtained from a woman of 80 years or more with COVID-19, enrolled during active disease. Both conserved end residues are part of each CDR3. Fields, in order: CDR3 protein, CDR3 DNA, V gene, D gene, clone size, J gene. D genes are given only for firm matches. The size entry is marked missing in some rows and otherwise reads once, few, many or a size class.

cdr3_aa: CASPRDRGENGYTF
cdr3_nt: TGTGCCAGCCCCCGAGACAGGGGCGAGAATGGCTACACCTTC
v_call: TRBV2
d_call: TRBD1
clone_size: -
j_call: TRBJ1-2

cdr3_aa: CASGGQGAPYEQYF
cdr3_nt: TGTGCCAGCGGAGGACAGGGGGCACCCTACGAGCAGTACTTC
v_call: TRBV27
d_call: TRBD1
clone_size: -
j_call: TRBJ2-7

cdr3_aa: CAIPCRANREKLFF
cdr3_nt: TGCGCCATCCCGTGTCGGGCCAACAGGGAAAAACTGTTTTTT
v_call: TRBV10-1
d_call: -
clone_size: -
j_call: TRBJ1-4

cdr3_aa: CASSHPDRVGYTF
cdr3_nt: TGTGCCAGCAGCCACCCGGACAGAGTTGGCTACACCTTC
v_call: TRBV5-4
d_call: -
clone_size: -
j_call: TRBJ1-2

cdr3_aa: CASSPGTSYNEQFF
cdr3_nt: TGTGCCAGCAGCCCCGGGACTAGCTACAATGAGCAGTTCTTC
v_call: TRBV6-5
d_call: TRBD2
clone_size: -
j_call: TRBJ2-1

cdr3_aa: CASSLFQGSPYEQYF
cdr3_nt: TGCGCCAGCAGCTTGTTTCAGGGATCCCCCTACGAGCAGTACTTC
v_call: TRBV5-1
d_call: -
clone_size: -
j_call: TRBJ2-7

cdr3_aa: CASSSRGDSSRGSYGYTF
cdr3_nt: TGTGCCAGCAGCTCAAGAGGGGACAGCTCGAGGGGTTCCTATGGCTACACCTTC
v_call: TRBV4-2
d_call: TRBD1
clone_size: -
j_call: TRBJ1-2

cdr3_aa: CASSSPADIRNIQYF
cdr3_nt: TGTGCCAGTAGTTCACCCGCGGACATCCGAAACATTCAGTACTTC
v_call: TRBV19
d_call: -
clone_size: -
j_call: TRBJ2-4

cdr3_aa: CAISDLGPRTVSDYGYTF
cdr3_nt: TGTGCCATCAGTGATTTAGGGCCGCGGACAGTTTCCGACTATGGCTACACCTTC
v_call: TRBV10-3
d_call: -
clone_size: -
j_call: TRBJ1-2

cdr3_aa: CASSWGLNTGELFF
cdr3_nt: TGTGCCAGCAGCTGGGGACTAAACACCGGGGAGCTGTTTTTT
v_call: TRBV7-9
d_call: TRBD2
clone_size: -
j_call: TRBJ2-2

cdr3_aa: CASSSRDISYEQYF
cdr3_nt: TGTGCCAGCAGTTCCCGGGACATCTCCTACGAGCAGTACTTC
v_call: TRBV5-4
d_call: -
clone_size: -
j_call: TRBJ2-7

cdr3_aa: CASSEGGNTIYF
cdr3_nt: TGTGCCAGCAGTGAGGGGGGTAACACCATATATTTT
v_call: TRBV2
d_call: -
clone_size: -
j_call: TRBJ1-3

cdr3_aa: CSVERDAQFF
cdr3_nt: TGCAGCGTTGAAAGAGATGCGCAGTTCTTC
v_call: TRBV29-1
d_call: -
clone_size: many
j_call: TRBJ2-1

cdr3_aa: CASSGRLPGRVEEQYF
cdr3_nt: TGTGCCAGCAGCGGCCGACTCCCTGGGAGGGTCGAGGAGCAGTACTTC
v_call: TRBV7-9
d_call: TRBD2
clone_size: -
j_call: TRBJ2-7

cdr3_aa: CAWRGEADFNYGYTF
cdr3_nt: TGTGCCTGGAGGGGGGAGGCAGACTTTAACTATGGCTACACCTTC
v_call: TRBV30
d_call: -
clone_size: -
j_call: TRBJ1-2

cdr3_aa: CASSLQEKLFF
cdr3_nt: TGTGCCAGCAGTCTTCAGGAAAAACTGTTTTTT
v_call: TRBV12-3/TRBV12-4
d_call: -
clone_size: -
j_call: TRBJ1-4

cdr3_aa: CASSQEFASYEQYF
cdr3_nt: TGTGCCAGCAGCCAAGAGTTCGCGTCCTACGAGCAGTACTTC
v_call: TRBV3-1/TRBV3-2
d_call: -
clone_size: once
j_call: TRBJ2-7

cdr3_aa: CASSPGTTDQETQYF
cdr3_nt: TGTGCCAGTAGCCCCGGGACTACCGACCAAGAGACCCAGTACTTC
v_call: TRBV19
d_call: TRBD2
clone_size: -
j_call: TRBJ2-5

cdr3_aa: CASSLVDNQPQHF
cdr3_nt: TGTGCCAGCAGCTTAGTAGACAATCAGCCCCAGCATTTT
v_call: TRBV7-8
d_call: -
clone_size: -
j_call: TRBJ1-5

cdr3_aa: CASRLSLDNNEQFF
cdr3_nt: TGTGCCAGCAGGCTATCATTGGACAACAATGAGCAGTTCTTC
v_call: TRBV7-2
d_call: -
clone_size: few
j_call: TRBJ2-1

cdr3_aa: CASTRTSGDTQYF
cdr3_nt: TGTGCCAGCACACGGACTAGTGGGGATACGCAGTATTTT
v_call: TRBV7-2
d_call: TRBD2
clone_size: -
j_call: TRBJ2-3

cdr3_aa: CASTSGQGYGGELFF
cdr3_nt: TGTGCCAGCACCTCCGGACAGGGGTATGGCGGGGAGCTGTTTTTT
v_call: TRBV6-5
d_call: TRBD1
clone_size: -
j_call: TRBJ2-2

cdr3_aa: CASGRGLGGELFF
cdr3_nt: TGTGCCTCGGGCAGGGGGCTCGGCGGGGAGCTGTTTTTT
v_call: TRBV11-1
d_call: TRBD1
clone_size: -
j_call: TRBJ2-2

cdr3_aa: CASSTHRSDGYTF
cdr3_nt: TGTGCCAGCAGCACTCACAGGTCGGATGGCTACACCTTC
v_call: TRBV9
d_call: -
clone_size: -
j_call: TRBJ1-2

cdr3_aa: CAISEPGDYGYTF
cdr3_nt: TGTGCCATCAGTGAGCCAGGGGACTATGGCTACACCTTC
v_call: TRBV10-3
d_call: -
clone_size: -
j_call: TRBJ1-2

cdr3_aa: CASSLWGGINQPQHF
cdr3_nt: TGTGCCAGCAGTTTATGGGGGGGGATCAATCAGCCCCAGCATTTT
v_call: TRBV28
d_call: -
clone_size: once
j_call: TRBJ1-5

cdr3_aa: CASSIARTATGGYTF
cdr3_nt: TGTGCCAGTAGTATCGCGCGGACAGCAACGGGTGGCTACACCTTC
v_call: TRBV19
d_call: -
clone_size: -
j_call: TRBJ1-2

cdr3_aa: CASSLVGTVNSPLHF
cdr3_nt: TGTGCCAGCAGCTTGGTTGGGACAGTTAATTCACCCCTCCACTTT
v_call: TRBV5-6
d_call: TRBD1
clone_size: -
j_call: TRBJ1-6